This passage covers 3 T cell receptor beta chains from one sample sequenced in a study of blood T cell repertoires in COVID-19. Profiled with immunoSEQ multiplex PCR; TCRdb holds only in-frame clones, not every one. The table lists approximately 100,000 clones, approximately 92% of them singletons. The specimen was peripheral blood. The receptors originated from a man aged 45-60 years with active COVID-19.

This chain joins TRBV5-8 and TRBJ2-3; tentatively, D is TRBD2 (5 bases). The CDR3 covers 15 residues. CDR1 is SGHTS and CDR2 is YDEGEE in the germline V gene. Trimming shortened V by 2 bases and J by 1 base, and 11 bases separated the two germline ends. As DNA, the CDR3 is TGTGCCAGCAGCTTTGGGGTGGGAGGCACAGATACGCAGTATTTT. Residues: CASSFGVGGTDTQYF.

The genes are TRBV6-5 and TRBJ1-5, with 10 bases identical to TRBD1. This CDR3 comprises 15 residues. The V and J ends lost 7 bases and 9 bases, in that order; junction bases with no gene match: 12. From germline, CDR1 is MNHEY and CDR2 SVGAGI. DNA for the CDR3: TGTGCCAGCATTATGACCGGACAGGGGGAATCGCCCCAGCATTTT. It codes for CASIMTGQGESPQHF.

The rearrangement joins TRBV28 to TRBJ1-1, with 8 bases that match TRBD1. The CDR3 is 15 residues long. Looked up from germline, CDR1 is MDHEN and CDR2 is SYDVKM. The junction had 4 bases not matched to a gene; V was cut back by 3 bases and J by 1 base. The CDR3 here is CASSFMDRANTEAFF. The CDR3 DNA sequence: TGTGCCAGCAGTTTCATGGACAGGGCGAACACTGAAGCTTTCTTT. Looking up the rest from reference TRBV28 and TRBJ1-1 gives the full variable domain: DVKVTQSSRYLVKRTGEKVFLECVQDMDHENMFWYRQDPGLGLRLIYFSYDVKMKEKGDIPEGYSVSREKKERFSLILESASTNQTSMYLCASSFMDRANTEAFFGQGTRLTVV.